The 31 T cell receptor beta chains reported below all come from one sample, sequenced in a study of cytomegalovirus exposure and HLA in healthy donors. This PCR relied on a set of 60 Vbeta primers and 13 Jbeta primers. This table comes from immunoSEQ multiplex PCR, and its TCRdb copy is limited to in-frame clones, with some not included. Among 150,000 to 200,000 clones listed, approximately 78% were seen once. Material for sequencing was PBMCs. The receptors derive from a woman aged 50 to 60 in good health and CMV-seropositive.

About this clone itself: Its ends do not fully match the called genes, so a read error is possible. The genes are TRBV7-3 and TRBJ2-7; 12 bases align to TRBD1. Germline-derived CDR1 and CDR2 are SGHTA and FQGTGA. The CDR3 is made up of 13 amino acids. As DNA, the CDR3 is TGTGCCAGCAGCTTATCGGGACAGGGGGCGCCGCACTTC. The encoded protein is CASSLSGQGAPHF.

The chain combines TRBV19 with TRBJ1-3; a possible D gene is TRBD1 (6 bases). The V end was cut by 6 bases, the J end by 4 bases, with 13 bases between. This CDR3 region has 14 residues. Germline V gives CDR1 LNHDA, CDR2 SQIVND (reference sequence). The DNA of the CDR3 is TGTGCCAGTAGGAATGGGGGCCCCGGAAACACCATATATTTT. It translates to CASRNGGPGNTIYF. Looking up the rest from reference TRBV19 and TRBJ1-3 gives the full variable domain: DGGITQSPKYLFRKEGQNVTLSCEQNLNHDAMYWYRQDPGQGLRLIYYSQIVNDFQKGDIAEGYSVSREKKESFPLTVTSAQKNPTAFYLCASRNGGPGNTIYFGEGSWLTVV.

The chain joins TRBV2 to TRBJ1-6; no clear D gene. CDR3 length: 15 amino acids. Trimming cost V 7 bases and J 7 bases, with 17 bases left between them. CDR1 and CDR2 from the germline V gene are SNHLY and FYNNEI. CDR3 in amino acids: CASIPRAAANSPLHF. The CDR3 coding sequence is TGTGCCAGCATTCCGAGGGCAGCTGCCAATTCACCCCTCCACTTT.

V and J are TRBV2 and TRBJ1-1, with D possibly TRBD1 on 6 matching bases. Trimming took off 4 bases at V and 1 base at J, with 10 bases between the two ends. The CDR3 length is 14 residues. Germline CDR1 reads SNHLY; CDR2 reads FYNNEI. DNA for the CDR3: TGTGCCAGCAGTGTTTACAGGGAGAACACTGAAGCTTTCTTT. Translating it yields CASSVYRENTEAFF.

This chain links TRBV7-6 with TRBJ2-7; 9 nucleotides match TRBD1. Germline CDR1 and CDR2: SGHVS and FNYEAQ. The CDR3 is made up of 13 amino acids. V shed 5 bases, J shed 6 bases, and the junction held 5 bases outside the gene matches. The CDR3 loop is CASSRGQGSEQYF. The CDR3 DNA reads as TGTGCCAGCAGCCGAGGACAGGGGAGCGAGCAGTACTTC.

There are a few counts of this clone. This chain links TRBV4-1 with TRBJ1-3; 7 nucleotides line up with TRBD1. This CDR3 spans 16 amino acids. The ends lost 3 bases at V and 4 bases at J; junction bases unmatched: 9. Germline V lookup: CDR1 MGHRA, CDR2 YSYEKL. The CDR3 DNA follows: TGCGCCAGCAGCCATGGGCGACAGGGAGGAGGAAACACCATATATTTT. Its protein is CASSHGRQGGGNTIYF.

The chain has TRBV5-1 and TRBJ2-3, with 9 bases aligning to TRBD1. J gave up 6 bases and V 0 bases, and 11 bases lay outside the gene matches. This CDR3 has 17 residues. The germline V gene encodes CDR1 SGHRS and CDR2 YFSETQ. Here the CDR3 reads CASSLEGDRGLRDTQYF. CDR3 DNA: TGCGCCAGCAGCTTGGAAGGTGACAGGGGGTTAAGGGATACGCAGTATTTT.

By frequency in the sample, this clone is medium-sized. The chain joins TRBV5-6 to TRBJ2-7; TRBD1 matches 9 bases. CDR1 and CDR2 from the germline V gene are SGHDT and YYEEEE. The CDR3 consists of 15 residues. V gave up 4 bases and J gave up 6 bases; unmatched junction bases: 11. The CDR3 loop reads CASSRRGTGRAEQYF. The DNA of the CDR3 is TGTGCCAGCAGCCGCCGGGGGACAGGGAGGGCCGAGCAGTACTTC.

This clone was seen a handful of times. This chain connects TRBV5-1 to TRBJ1-2; maybe TRBD1 (5 bases). CDR1 SGHRS and CDR2 YFSETQ come from the germline V gene. CDR3 length: 12 residues. V dropped 4 bases and J dropped 7 bases, with 11 bases sitting between them. The CDR3 region has the DNA TGCGCCAGCAGCCAGGACATGAGTGGCTACACCTTC. Its protein product is CASSQDMSGYTF.

The chain is built from TRBV11-2 and TRBJ2-1; D gene ambiguous. Germline CDR1 reads SGHAT; CDR2 reads FQNNGV. CDR3 length equals 12 residues. V shed 1 base and J shed 6 bases, with 4 bases lying between them. The CDR3 here is CASSLVLNEQFF. The DNA for the CDR3 is TGTGCCAGCAGCTTAGTCCTCAATGAGCAGTTCTTC. The full variable domain, rest sourced from reference TRBV11-2 and TRBJ2-1, is EAGVAQSPRYKIIEKRQSVAFWCNPISGHATLYWYQQILGQGPKLLIQFQNNGVVDDSQLPKDRFSAERLKGVDSTLKIQPAKLEDSAVYLCASSLVLNEQFFGPGTRLTVL.

CDR3 bases: TGTGCCAGCAGCGCGAGGATAGGTCTTGGCACAGATACGCAGTATTTT. This codes for CASSARIGLGTDTQYF. The chain links TRBV9 to TRBJ2-3, with D uncertain. Trimming pared 3 bases from V and 1 base from J, leaving 15 bases between. The CDR3 contains 16 residues. From germline, CDR1 is SGDLS and CDR2 YYNGEE.

There are a few counts of this clone. V is TRBV27 and J is TRBJ1-5; D might be TRBD1 (6 bases). Germline CDR1 is MNHEY and CDR2 is SMNVEV (reference sequence). The CDR3 runs 15 residues. V dropped 2 bases and J dropped 3 bases, with 11 bases sitting between them. CDR3 sequence (DNA): TGTGCCAGCAGTTTAATAGGGGACACCAATCAGCCCCAGCATTTT. Amino acids: CASSLIGDTNQPQHF.

CDR3 loop: CASLGRDNQPQHF. The CDR3 bases are TGTGCCTCCCTGGGGCGGGACAATCAGCCCCAGCATTTT. V is TRBV30 and J is TRBJ1-5; possibly TRBD1 for D (5 bases). V was trimmed by 7 bases and J by 3 bases, leaving 13 bases between them. This CDR3 region has 13 residues. Germline assignment: CDR1 GTSNPN and CDR2 SVGIG (reference sequence).

This chain links TRBV6-1 with TRBJ1-6, with D tentatively TRBD1 (5 bases). Between the trimmed V and J ends, which lost 0 bases and 9 bases, there was a span of 12 bases. The germline CDR1 and CDR2 sequences are MNHNS and SASEGT. The CDR3 runs 15 residues. As DNA, the CDR3 is TGTGCCAGCAGTGAAGCAACGGGGGAGGTTTCACCCCTCCACTTT. This translates into CASSEATGEVSPLHF.

The chain recombines TRBV4-2 with TRBJ2-2, with 11 bases fitting TRBD2. CDR1 and CDR2 from the germline V gene are LGHNA and YNFKEQ. This CDR3 spans 18 amino acids. J lost 0 bases, V lost 1 base, and 4 bases had no gene match. The CDR3 DNA sequence: TGTGCCAGCAGCCAAGGTCTAGCGGGGGGTACGAACACCGGGGAGCTGTTTTTT. This sequence encodes CASSQGLAGGTNTGELFF.

This chain uses TRBV6-1 with TRBJ1-2, with 7 bases aligning to TRBD1. The ends lost 2 bases at V and 6 bases at J; junction bases unmatched: 3. Per the germline V gene, CDR1 is MNHNS and CDR2 is SASEGT. CDR3 size: 13 residues. The CDR3 here is CASSELTGDGYTF. The CDR3 DNA is TGTGCCAGCAGTGAATTAACAGGGGATGGCTACACCTTC.

The chain has TRBV6-5 and TRBJ2-5, with 11 bases lining up with TRBD1. Germline loops: CDR1 MNHEY, CDR2 SVGAGI. The CDR3 has 15 amino acids. V gave up 4 bases and J gave up 9 bases; unmatched junction bases: 10. In nucleotides, the CDR3 is TGTGCCAGCAGTTGGGAGGGGACAGGGGGTGAGGCCCAGTACTTC. This sequence encodes CASSWEGTGGEAQYF.

This chain links TRBV6-5 with TRBJ2-1; 11 bases match TRBD2. Germline V gives CDR1 MNHEY, CDR2 SVGAGI. The CDR3 consists of 15 residues. V lost 6 bases to trimming and J lost 8 bases; unmatched junction nucleotides: 9. For the CDR3, the DNA is TGTGCCAGCAGGCCCCCTAGCGGGGGGTGGGATGAGCAGTTCTTC. This codes for CASRPPSGGWDEQFF.

This chain connects TRBV11-3 to TRBJ2-7; TRBD2 matches at 8 bases. Germline trimming cut 1 base from V and 2 bases from J; bases unmatched to any gene: 4. Germline V gene lookup returns CDR1 SGHNT and CDR2 YENEEA. The CDR3 sequence is 15 residues long. CDR3 region: CASSLGHGGAYEQYF. The DNA of the CDR3 is TGTGCCAGCAGCTTAGGGCACGGGGGGGCCTACGAGCAGTACTTC. The entire variable domain, with the rest obtained from reference TRBV11-3 and TRBJ2-7, is as follows: EAGVVQSPRYKIIEKKQPVAFWCNPISGHNTLYWYLQNLGQGPELLIRYENEEAVDDSQLPKDRFSAERLKGVDSTLKIQPAELGDSAVYLCASSLGHGGAYEQYFGPGTRLTVT.

On this clone itself: The junction and the germline gene differ at one end; a read error may be behind it. The chain links TRBV6-5 to TRBJ1-2, with D uncertain. The germline V gene has CDR1 MNHEY and CDR2 SVGAGI. The CDR3 runs to 16 residues. The CDR3 spells CASTYSLGVIEDGYTF. DNA of the CDR3: TGTGCCAGCACTTACTCTCTCGGGGTAATAGAGGATGGCTACACCTTC.

The CDR3 nucleotides read TGCGCCAGCAGCTTGACAGGGGCTCAATCTGGAAACACCATATATTTT. Translated, it gives CASSLTGAQSGNTIYF. The chain links TRBV5-1 to TRBJ1-3, with TRBD1 identical over 7 bases. The CDR3 consists of 16 residues. Losses at the gene ends were 1 base for V and 1 base for J; bases not matched to a gene: 5. Germline V gene sequence: CDR1 SGHRS, CDR2 YFSETQ.

The chain employs TRBV4-2 and TRBJ2-3, with TRBD2 identical over 7 bases. Germline V lookup: CDR1 LGHNA, CDR2 YNFKEQ. This CDR3 comprises 17 residues. J was trimmed by 2 bases and V by 4 bases; bases with no gene match: 12. The chain's CDR3 is CASSPGKGGGNTDTQYF. CDR3 bases: TGTGCCAGCAGCCCAGGAAAAGGCGGGGGAAACACAGATACGCAGTATTTT.

V and J are TRBV29-1 and TRBJ1-2; tentatively, D is TRBD1 (6 bases). This CDR3 has 16 residues. Germline values: CDR1 SQVTM, CDR2 ANQGSEA. V was pared by 3 bases and J by 2 bases, with 19 bases between. The CDR3 DNA sequence: TGCAGCGTTGATTCCCTTACTGACAGGATAAACTATGGCTACACCTTC. Its protein product is CSVDSLTDRINYGYTF.

This chain links TRBV27 with TRBJ1-1; a possible D gene is TRBD1 (5 bases). The CDR3 is made up of 14 amino acids. Between the trimmed V and J ends, which lost 4 bases and 6 bases, there was a span of 15 bases. The germline V gene encodes CDR1 MNHEY and CDR2 SMNVEV (reference sequence). The CDR3 bases are TGTGCCAGCAGTTCAGGGCACAATGGGGCTGAAGCTTTCTTT. Its translation: CASSSGHNGAEAFF.

The chain has TRBV11-2 and TRBJ2-1, with 9 nucleotides matching TRBD2. CDR1 is SGHAT and CDR2 is FQNNGV in the germline V gene. The length of the CDR3 is 15 residues. V lost 5 bases and J lost 4; bases outside the gene matches: 6. The CDR3 is CASSQIAGVYNEQFF. In nucleotides, the CDR3 is TGTGCCAGCAGCCAAATAGCGGGGGTTTACAATGAGCAGTTCTTC. The full variable domain, in which reference TRBV11-2 and TRBJ2-1 provide the parts outside the CDR3, is EAGVAQSPRYKIIEKRQSVAFWCNPISGHATLYWYQQILGQGPKLLIQFQNNGVVDDSQLPKDRFSAERLKGVDSTLKIQPAKLEDSAVYLCASSQIAGVYNEQFFGPGTRLTVL.

The CDR3 loop reads CASIQGEGYGYTF. DNA of the CDR3: TGTGCCAGCATTCAGGGGGAAGGTTATGGCTACACCTTC. The rearrangement links TRBV2 to TRBJ1-2; TRBD1 agrees at 7 bases. With V trimmed by 7 bases and J by 5 bases, 7 bases remained unmatched. There are 13 residues in the CDR3. The germline V gene has CDR1 SNHLY and CDR2 FYNNEI. Using reference TRBV2 and TRBJ1-2 for the parts outside the CDR3, the full variable domain is EPEVTQTPSHQVTQMGQEVILRCVPISNHLYFYWYRQILGQKVEFLVSFYNNEISEKSEIFDDQFSVERPDGSNFTLKIRSTKLEDSAMYFCASIQGEGYGYTFGSGTRLTVV.

The chain combines TRBV7-9 with TRBJ2-1, with D possibly matching TRBD1 (6 bases). The CDR3 sequence is 14 residues long. The V gene lost 5 bases and the J gene lost 4 bases, with 12 bases spanning the gap. Germline V gives CDR1 SEHNR, CDR2 FQNEAQ (reference sequence). CDR3 in DNA: TGTGCCAGCAGCCCGCCGGACAGTTACAATGAGCAGTTCTTC. Translated: CASSPPDSYNEQFF.

V gene TRBV6-6 combines with J gene TRBJ2-1, with D maybe TRBD2 (5 bases). The V and J ends lost 6 bases and 7 bases respectively, with 19 bases between them. CDR1 and CDR2 (germline): MNHNY, SVGAGI (reference sequence). CDR3 length: 15 residues. The CDR3 DNA reads as TGTGCCAGCAGCCCCATGTGGCTTGGGGAGAATGAGCAGTTCTTC. Its protein is CASSPMWLGENEQFF.

The rearrangement links TRBV7-3 to TRBJ1-1, with D unclear. Per the germline V gene, CDR1 is SGHTA and CDR2 is FQGTGA. The CDR3 is 15 residues long. V shed 3 bases and J shed 1 base, with 12 bases lying between them. In DNA, the CDR3 is TGTGCCAGCAGCTTCGAGATAAACGCGAACACTGAAGCTTTCTTT. Encoded protein: CASSFEINANTEAFF. Full variable domain (missing parts from reference TRBV7-3 and TRBJ1-1): GAGVSQTPSNKVTEKGKYVELRCDPISGHTALYWYRQSLGQGPEFLIYFQGTGAADDSGLPNDRFFAVRPEGSVSTLKIQRTERGDSAVYLCASSFEINANTEAFFGQGTRLTVV.

V usage is TRBV5-4 and J usage is TRBJ2-3; TRBD2 matches 11 bases. Germline V gives CDR1 SGHNT, CDR2 YYREEE (reference sequence). The CDR3 spans 16 residues. J gave up 8 bases and V 0 bases, and 8 bases lay outside the gene matches. DNA for the CDR3: TGTGCCAGCAGCTTGGAAGTAGCGGGGGGGACTGGTACGCAGTATTTT. Protein sequence: CASSLEVAGGTGTQYF. Full variable domain (rest looked up from reference TRBV5-4 and TRBJ2-3): ETGVTQSPTHLIKTRGQQVTLRCSSQSGHNTVSWYQQALGQGPQFIFQYYREEENGRGNFPPRFSGLQFPNYSSELNVNALELDDSALYLCASSLEVAGGTGTQYFGPGTRLTVL.

The V and J genes are TRBV9 and TRBJ2-3; D perhaps matches TRBD1 (6 bases). CDR3 length: 16 amino acids. Germline CDR1 SGDLS, CDR2 YYNGEE. The V end was cut by 0 bases, the J end by 0 bases, with 11 bases between. CDR3 region: CASSVAGHPSTDTQYF. The CDR3 region has the DNA TGTGCCAGCAGCGTAGCGGGACACCCTAGCACAGATACGCAGTATTTT.